Sequencing of this T cell receptor (beta chain) was carried out in a study of T cell responses to AZD1222 COVID-19 vaccine. The study's findings and limits: Two AZD1222 doses significantly raised spike-specific TCR breadth and depth over controls.

Notes on this clone: The antigen is unknown.

Method: immunoSEQ multiplex PCR; TCRdb's copy keeps in-frame clones and lacks some. Of about 130,000 clones in the sample, roughly 87% were seen once. CDR3 length: 15 residues. Germline V CDR1 and CDR2: MDHEN, SYDVKM. V lost 4 bases, J lost 5 bases, and 17 bases lay in between. Material: peripheral blood, obtained 28 days after the second AZD1222 dose. This sequence was found in an adult who received the AZD1222 COVID-19 vaccine. The rearrangement uses TRBV28 and TRBJ2-5; D possibly corresponds to TRBD2 (6 bases). The CDR3 nucleotides read TGTGCCAGCAGTTCCCCGGAGGGTCGGTGGGAGACCCAGTACTTC. As protein: CASSSPEGRWETQYF.